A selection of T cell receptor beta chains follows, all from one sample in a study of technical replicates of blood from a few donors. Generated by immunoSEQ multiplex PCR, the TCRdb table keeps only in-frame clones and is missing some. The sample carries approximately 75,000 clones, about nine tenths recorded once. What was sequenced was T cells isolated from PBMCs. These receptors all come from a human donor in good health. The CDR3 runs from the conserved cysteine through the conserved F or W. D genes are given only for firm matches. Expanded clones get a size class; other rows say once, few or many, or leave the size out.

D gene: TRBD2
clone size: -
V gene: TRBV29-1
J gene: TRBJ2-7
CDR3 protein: CSAKKGLAGAYEQYF
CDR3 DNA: TGCAGCGCCAAAAAAGGACTAGCGGGAGCGTACGAGCAGTACTTC

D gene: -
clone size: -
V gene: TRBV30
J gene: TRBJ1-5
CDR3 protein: CAWSVGRGNQPQHF
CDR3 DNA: TGTGCCTGGAGTGTAGGGCGGGGGAATCAGCCCCAGCATTTT

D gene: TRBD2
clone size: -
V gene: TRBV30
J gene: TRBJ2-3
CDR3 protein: CACQGLAGGDTQYF
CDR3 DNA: TGTGCCTGCCAAGGACTAGCGGGGGGAGATACGCAGTATTTT

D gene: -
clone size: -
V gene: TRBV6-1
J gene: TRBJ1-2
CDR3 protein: CADSNYGYTF
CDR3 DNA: TGTGCAGACAGTAACTATGGCTACACCTTC

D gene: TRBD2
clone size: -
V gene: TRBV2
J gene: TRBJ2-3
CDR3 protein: CASSGSGRITDTQYF
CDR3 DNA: TGTGCCAGCAGCGGTAGCGGGAGGATTACAGATACGCAGTATTTT

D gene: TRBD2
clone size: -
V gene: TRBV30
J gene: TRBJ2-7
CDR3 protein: CAWSILAGGAYEQYF
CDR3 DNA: TGTGCCTGGAGTATTCTAGCGGGGGGGGCCTACGAGCAGTACTTC

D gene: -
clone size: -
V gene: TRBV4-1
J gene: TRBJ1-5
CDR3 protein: CASSQKPGIHSNQPQHF
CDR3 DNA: TGCGCCAGCAGCCAAAAACCGGGGATTCATAGCAATCAGCCCCAGCATTTT

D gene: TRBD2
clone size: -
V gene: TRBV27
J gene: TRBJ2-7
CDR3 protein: CASSGVAGGLRNEQYF
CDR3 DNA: TGTGCCAGCAGCGGGGTAGCGGGAGGGCTGAGGAACGAGCAGTACTTC

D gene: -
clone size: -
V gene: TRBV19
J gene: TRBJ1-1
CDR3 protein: CASVSRGNTEAFF
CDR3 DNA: TGTGCCAGTGTTTCTCGAGGGAACACTGAAGCTTTCTTT

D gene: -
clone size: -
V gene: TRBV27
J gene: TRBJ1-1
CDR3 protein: CASSPFLGVNTEAFF
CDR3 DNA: TGTGCCAGCAGTCCGTTCTTGGGAGTTAACACTGAAGCTTTCTTT

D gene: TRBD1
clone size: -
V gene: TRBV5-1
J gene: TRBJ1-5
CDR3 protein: CASSLQQGNQPQHF
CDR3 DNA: TGCGCCAGCAGCTTGCAACAGGGGAATCAGCCCCAGCATTTT

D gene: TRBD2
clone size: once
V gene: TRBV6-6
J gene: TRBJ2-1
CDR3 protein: CASSKTSGYYNEQFF
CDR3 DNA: TGTGCCAGCAGTAAGACTAGCGGGTATTACAATGAGCAGTTCTTC

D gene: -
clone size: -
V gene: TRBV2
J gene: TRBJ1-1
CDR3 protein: CASRPYGDTEAFF
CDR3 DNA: TGTGCCAGCAGGCCGTACGGGGACACTGAAGCTTTCTTT

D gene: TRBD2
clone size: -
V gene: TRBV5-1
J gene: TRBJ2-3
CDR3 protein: CASSPSGGVTDTQYF
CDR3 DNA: TGCGCCAGCAGCCCCAGCGGGGGGGTCACAGATACGCAGTATTTT

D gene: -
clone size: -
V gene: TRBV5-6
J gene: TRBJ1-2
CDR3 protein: CASHQGRRDGYTF
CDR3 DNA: TGTGCCAGCCATCAGGGTCGGAGGGATGGCTACACCTTC

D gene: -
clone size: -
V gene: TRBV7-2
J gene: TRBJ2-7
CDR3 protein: CASRPGGRPHEQYF
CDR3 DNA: TGTGCCAGCAGACCCGGAGGCCGGCCCCACGAGCAGTACTTC

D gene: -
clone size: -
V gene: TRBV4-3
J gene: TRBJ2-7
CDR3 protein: CASSQDRSLSEQYF
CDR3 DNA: TGCGCCAGCAGCCAAGACAGAAGTTTAAGCGAGCAGTACTTC

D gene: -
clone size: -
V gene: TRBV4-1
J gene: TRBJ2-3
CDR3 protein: CASGWGHRTDTQYF
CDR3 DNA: TGCGCCAGCGGTTGGGGACACCGCACAGATACGCAGTATTTT

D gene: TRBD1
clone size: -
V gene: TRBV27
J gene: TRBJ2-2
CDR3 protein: CASSPGQVYTGELFF
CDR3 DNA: TGTGCCAGCAGTCCCGGACAGGTGTACACCGGGGAGCTGTTTTTT

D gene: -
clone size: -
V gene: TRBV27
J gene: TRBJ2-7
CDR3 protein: CASSLSPVGKGYEQYF
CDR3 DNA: TGTGCCAGCAGTTTAAGCCCAGTTGGCAAGGGGTACGAGCAGTACTTC

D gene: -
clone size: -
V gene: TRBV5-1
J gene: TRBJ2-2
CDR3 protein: CASTKGPGQTGELFF
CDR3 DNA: TGCGCCAGCACCAAAGGGCCAGGGCAAACCGGGGAGCTGTTTTTT

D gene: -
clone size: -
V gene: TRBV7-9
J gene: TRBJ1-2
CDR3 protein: CASSPVGGLGYTF
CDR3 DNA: TGTGCCAGCAGCCCCGTCGGGGGGTTAGGCTACACCTTC

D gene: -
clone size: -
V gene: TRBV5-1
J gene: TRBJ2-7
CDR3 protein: CASSYEKQSNYEQYF
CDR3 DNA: TGCGCCAGCAGCTACGAAAAACAGAGCAACTACGAGCAGTACTTC

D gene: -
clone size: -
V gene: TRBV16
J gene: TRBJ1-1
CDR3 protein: CASSPVRAGYTEAFF
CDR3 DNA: TGTGCCAGCAGCCCCGTGCGGGCCGGGTACACTGAAGCTTTCTTT

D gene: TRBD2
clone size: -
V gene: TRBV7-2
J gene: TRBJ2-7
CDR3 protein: CASSWRGTQVYEQYF
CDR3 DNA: TGTGCCAGCAGTTGGCGGGGGACCCAAGTGTACGAGCAGTACTTC

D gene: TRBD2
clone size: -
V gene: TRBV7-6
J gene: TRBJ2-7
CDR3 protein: CASSSFPGTSGRADEQYF
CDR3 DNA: TGTGCCAGCAGTTCCTTTCCTGGGACTAGCGGGAGGGCTGACGAGCAGTACTTC

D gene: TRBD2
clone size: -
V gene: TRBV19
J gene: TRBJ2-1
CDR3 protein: CASSKTLAGGYSYNEQFF
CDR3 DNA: TGTGCCAGTAGTAAGACCCTAGCGGGAGGATACTCCTACAATGAGCAGTTCTTC

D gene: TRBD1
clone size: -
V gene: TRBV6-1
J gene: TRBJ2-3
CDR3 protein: CASRDQGADTQYF
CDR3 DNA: TGTGCCAGCAGAGACCAGGGGGCAGATACGCAGTATTTT

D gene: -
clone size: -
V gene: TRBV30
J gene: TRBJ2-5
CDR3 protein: CAWSPFLTGETQYF
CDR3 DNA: TGTGCCTGGAGTCCGTTCCTCACGGGAGAGACCCAGTACTTC

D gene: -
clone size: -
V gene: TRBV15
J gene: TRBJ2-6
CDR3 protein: CATSRTASGANVLTF
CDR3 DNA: TGTGCCACCAGCAGGACAGCCTCTGGGGCCAACGTCCTGACTTTC

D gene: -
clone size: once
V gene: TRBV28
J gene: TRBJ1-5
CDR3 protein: CASSVDSNDQPQHF
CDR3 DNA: TGTGCCAGCAGTGTCGACAGTAACGATCAGCCCCAGCATTTT

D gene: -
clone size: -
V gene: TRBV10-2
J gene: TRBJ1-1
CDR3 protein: CASRQQNTEAFF
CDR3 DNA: TGCGCCAGCAGACAGCAGAACACTGAAGCTTTCTTT

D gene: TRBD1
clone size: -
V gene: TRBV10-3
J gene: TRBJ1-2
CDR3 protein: CAISRDRVAGYTF
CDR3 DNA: TGTGCCATCAGCCGGGACAGGGTGGCTGGCTACACCTTC

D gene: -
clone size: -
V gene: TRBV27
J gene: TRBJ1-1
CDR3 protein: CASSLWGEGNTEAFF
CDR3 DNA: TGTGCCAGCAGCCTCTGGGGGGAAGGGAACACTGAAGCTTTCTTT

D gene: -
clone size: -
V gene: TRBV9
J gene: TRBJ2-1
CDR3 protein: CASSPGILNEQFF
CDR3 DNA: TGTGCCAGCAGCCCCGGGATTCTAAATGAGCAGTTCTTC

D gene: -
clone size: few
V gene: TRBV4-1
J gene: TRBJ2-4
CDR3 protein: CASSQPGGGKNIQYF
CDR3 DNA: TGCGCCAGCAGCCAACCTGGGGGAGGTAAAAACATTCAGTACTTC

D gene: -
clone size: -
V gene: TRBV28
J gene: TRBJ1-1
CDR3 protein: CASTSNTEAFF
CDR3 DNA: TGTGCCAGCACCTCGAACACTGAAGCTTTCTTT

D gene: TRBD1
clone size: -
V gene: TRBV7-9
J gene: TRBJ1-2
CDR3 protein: CASSGRDRAFGYTF
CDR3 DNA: TGTGCCAGCAGCGGGAGGGACAGGGCTTTTGGCTACACCTTC

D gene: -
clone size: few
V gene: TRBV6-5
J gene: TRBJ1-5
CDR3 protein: CASGGTGLNQPQHF
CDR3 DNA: TGTGCCAGCGGGGGGACCGGGCTCAATCAGCCCCAGCATTTT

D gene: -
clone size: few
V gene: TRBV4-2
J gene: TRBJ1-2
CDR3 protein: CASSLDTRNYGYTF
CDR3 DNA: TGTGCCAGCAGCCTTGACACGAGAAACTATGGCTACACCTTC

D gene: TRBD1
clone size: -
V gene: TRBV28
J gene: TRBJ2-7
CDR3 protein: CASSLGTGDSWRYF
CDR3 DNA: TGTGCCAGCAGTTTAGGGACAGGGGACTCTTGGCGGTACTTC